This record covers a single TCR beta chain. The antigen remains unidentified. Sequencing used immunoSEQ multiplex PCR; TCRdb keeps in-frame clones, though not all of them. The sample has some 250,000 clones, 70% to 90% seen once. The sample comes from a study of Ad26.COV2.S vaccination and SARS-CoV-2 variants. Study background: The Ad26.COV2.S arm of the COV1001 trial was where the donor was placed. Donor got 5x10^10 or 1x10^11 viral particles of Ad26.COV2.S.

Looked up from germline, CDR1 is SNHLY and CDR2 is FYNNEI. Trimming removed 4 bases from V and 7 bases from J, with 20 bases in between. The CDR3 covers 16 residues. Study observations and caveats: Placebo and vaccine recipients had non-spike TCR breadth that was similar.

Treatment specified: 15 to 20 received Ad26.COV2.S at low or high dose, single or two shots; a few received placebo; per-sample allocation not given. Vaccine and placebo recipients were sampled on day 63 after the first injection. This sequence was found in a person aged 18-60 years who received the Ad26.COV2.S COVID-19 vaccine or a placebo. The source was peripheral blood, collected in a trial of Ad26.COV2.S vaccine versus placebo. The rearrangement joins TRBV2 to TRBJ2-1; possible D gene TRBD2, 7 bases. CDR3: CASSAPLYGGTNEQFF. CDR3 DNA sequence: TGTGCCAGCAGTGCCCCGCTATACGGGGGGACAAATGAGCAGTTCTTC.